This TCR beta chain was documented in a study of blood T cell repertoires in COVID-19. V was cut by 5 bases and J by 0 bases, with 10 bases left in between. The CDR3 runs to 14 residues. Germline V lookup: CDR1 LNHDA, CDR2 SQIVND (reference sequence). Original data processing: It was from reference gene primer amplification that nucleated cell counts were estimated. Libraries were prepared by immunoSEQ multiplex PCR; TCRdb keeps only in-frame clonotypes and omits some of them. V, J and clone size reflect that table, while D and trimming were determined from the DNA. The sample contains some 350,000 clones, roughly nine tenths of which appear only once. Clinical histories supplied by participants themselves formed the basis of cohort assignment.

J is TRBJ1-2 and V is TRBV19; a possible D gene is TRBD1 (6 bases). The sequence came from a woman aged 25 to 39 who had recovered from COVID-19. The sequenced sample was PBMCs or T cells enriched from blood (not recorded which). Written as DNA, the CDR3 is TGTGCCAGTAGTCGGGCAGGGGCTAACTATGGCTACACCTTC. Amino acid sequence: CASSRAGANYGYTF.